Detailed here is one T cell receptor beta chain. Its antigen remains unidentified. The treatment: oral pan-JAK inhibitor, 5-10 mg twice daily. Collected material from alopecia areata patients comprised lesional scalp punch biopsies and peripheral blood. In each case, RNA was isolated and then reverse transcribed into cDNA as the sequencing template. TCRdb's table, derived via immunoSEQ multiplex PCR, lists solely in-frame clones and lacks some. This table has roughly 210,000 clones, over 40% appearing once. This entry is derived from a study of CD8+ T cells in alopecia areata. Looked up from germline, CDR1 is SGHVS and CDR2 is FNYEAQ. With 2 bases removed from V and 5 bases from J, the gap between germline ends came to 10 bases. The CDR3 has 14 amino acids. The study's findings and limits: Whereas mice showed it more clearly, TCR sharing across patients was murkier, possibly because of HLA. Expanded CD8+ clones among the top 100, as well as scalp clonality, were significantly decreased by tofacitinib. Scalp sequencing also captures normal skin's resident alphabeta T cells.

This rearrangement joins TRBV7-6 to TRBJ2-1; the D is unclear. The sample was CD4+ T cells sorted from blood, taken at approximately week 36, from a patient treated with tofacitinib. The sequence was obtained from a human donor with alopecia areata. The CDR3 region has the DNA TGTGCCAGCAGCTTAAATACGGATAACAATGAGCAGTTCTTC. Translation: CASSLNTDNNEQFF.